Reported below is one T cell receptor beta chain. The sample originates from a study of T cell changes during pregnancy in multiple sclerosis. The protocol was immunoSEQ multiplex PCR, while the TCRdb copy is restricted to in-frame clones and leaves out a portion. Seen here are approximately 70,000 clones, about 91% observed once, and the top ten hold 2.3%. The TCR comes from a female donor with multiple sclerosis, enrolled in a pregnancy study. The input for sequencing was peripheral blood, taken in the first trimester of pregnancy.

The CDR3 loop is CASSTYRGQNTGELFF. The CDR3 DNA reads TGTGCCAGCAGCACCTACAGGGGGCAGAACACCGGGGAGCTGTTTTTT. The rearrangement joins TRBV9 to TRBJ2-2; 9 nucleotides agree with TRBD1. From germline, CDR1 is SGDLS and CDR2 YYNGEE. V lost 4 bases and J lost 1; bases outside the gene matches: 5. The CDR3 extends over 16 amino acids. Using reference TRBV9 and TRBJ2-2 for the parts outside the CDR3, the full variable domain is DSGVTQTPKHLITATGQRVTLRCSPRSGDLSVYWYQQSLDQGLQFLIQYYNGEERAKGNILERFSAQQFPDLHSELNLSSLELGDSALYFCASSTYRGQNTGELFFGEGSRLTVL.